This TCR beta chain was sequenced in a study of shared clonotypes between healthy human individuals. In the CD4+ fraction, cells were divided into CD45RA+ naive and CD45RA-negative memory subsets. V was trimmed by 2 bases and J by 3 bases, leaving 11 bases between them. The CDR3 is 14 amino acids. CDR1 is MNHEY, CDR2 SVGAGI, per germline. Clones were sequenced by immunoSEQ multiplex PCR, and TCRdb holds only the in-frame ones, with some missing. The sample includes 1,400,000 or so clones, less than 99% seen only once; the top ten take around 0.38%. The TCR originated in a man between 25 and 39 years old in good health. The V call is TRBV6-5, the J call TRBJ2-7; D gene ambiguous. Material for sequencing was naive CD4+ T cells sorted from blood. As to subset: CD45RA+ positively selected. The CDR3 protein is CASSYLGRLYEQYF. In DNA form, the CDR3 reads TGTGCCAGCAGTTACCTGGGCCGGCTCTACGAGCAGTACTTC.